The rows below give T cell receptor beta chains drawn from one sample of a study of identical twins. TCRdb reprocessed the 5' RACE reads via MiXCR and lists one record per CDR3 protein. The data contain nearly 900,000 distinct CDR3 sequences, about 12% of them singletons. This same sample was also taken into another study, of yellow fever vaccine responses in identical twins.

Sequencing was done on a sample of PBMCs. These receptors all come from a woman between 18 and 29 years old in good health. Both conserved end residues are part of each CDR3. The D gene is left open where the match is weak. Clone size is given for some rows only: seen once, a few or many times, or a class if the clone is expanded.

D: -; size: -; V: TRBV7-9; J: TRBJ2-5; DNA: TGTGCCAGCAGCTTCCACGGGTCTGGGGAGACCCAGTACTTC; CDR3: CASSFHGSGETQYF
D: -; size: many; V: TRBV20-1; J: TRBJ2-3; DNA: TGCAGTGCTAGAGTACAGCGCACAGATACGCAGTATTTT; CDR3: CSARVQRTDTQYF
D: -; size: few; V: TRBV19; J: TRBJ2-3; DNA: TGTGCCAGTACCGCGGTGGGAGATACGCAGTATTTT; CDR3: CASTAVGDTQYF
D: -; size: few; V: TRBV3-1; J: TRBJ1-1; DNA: TGTGCCAGCGGACAGTCGAACACTGAAGCTTTCTTT; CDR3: CASGQSNTEAFF
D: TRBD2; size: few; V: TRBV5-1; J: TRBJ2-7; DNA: TGCGCCAGCAGCTTGGTGGGTAGCGGGAGCTTGGACCACGAGCAGTACTTC; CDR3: CASSLVGSGSLDHEQYF
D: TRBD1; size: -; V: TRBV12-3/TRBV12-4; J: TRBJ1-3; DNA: TGTGCCAGCAGTGCGCGACAGGGCCCCTCTGGAAACACCATATATTTT; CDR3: CASSARQGPSGNTIYF
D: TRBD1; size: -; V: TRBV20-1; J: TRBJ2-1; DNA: TGCAGTGCAAAAGGGACAGGGGGCCGGGTAACCTACAATGAGCAGTTCTTC; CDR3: CSAKGTGGRVTYNEQFF
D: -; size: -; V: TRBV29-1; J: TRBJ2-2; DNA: TGCAGCGTTTCGGTCGGCGGGGAGCTGTTTTTT; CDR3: CSVSVGGELFF
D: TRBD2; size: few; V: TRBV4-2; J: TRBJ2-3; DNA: TGTGCCAGCAGCCCCTTGGTCTTGCGGGAGGGTTCGAGACATACGCAGTATTTT; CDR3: CASSPLVLREGSRHTQYF
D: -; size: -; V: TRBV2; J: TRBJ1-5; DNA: TGTGCCAGCAGTGTGGGGCCTAACAATCAGCCCCAGCATTTT; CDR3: CASSVGPNNQPQHF
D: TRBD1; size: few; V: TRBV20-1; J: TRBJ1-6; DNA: TGCAGTGTTCAGGGGACAGGGACCCTCTATAATTCACCCCTCCACTTT; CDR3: CSVQGTGTLYNSPLHF
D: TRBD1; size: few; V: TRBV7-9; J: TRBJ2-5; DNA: TGTGCCAGCCACGGACCGACAGGGGTCCTAGGGACCCAGTACTTC; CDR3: CASHGPTGVLGTQYF
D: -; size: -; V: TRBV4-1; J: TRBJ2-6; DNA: TGCGCCAGCAGCCGAGAAATGCTGAGCTCTGGGGCCAACGTCCTGACTTTC; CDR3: CASSREMLSSGANVLTF
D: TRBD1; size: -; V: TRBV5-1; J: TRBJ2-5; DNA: TGCGCCAGCAGCTTGGCCGGGACAGAAGAGACCCAGTACTTC; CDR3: CASSLAGTEETQYF
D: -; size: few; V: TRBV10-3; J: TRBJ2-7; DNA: TGTGCCATCACGAGTCGCCAGGGTAACAACGAGCAGTACTTC; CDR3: CAITSRQGNNEQYF
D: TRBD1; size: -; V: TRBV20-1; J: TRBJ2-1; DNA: TGCAGTGCTAGACCCGGGACAGGGGATGAGCAGTTCTTC; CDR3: CSARPGTGDEQFF
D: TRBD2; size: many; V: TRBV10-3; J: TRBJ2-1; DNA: TGTGCCACAGTAGCGGGAGTGGGCAATGAGCAGTTCTTC; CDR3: CATVAGVGNEQFF
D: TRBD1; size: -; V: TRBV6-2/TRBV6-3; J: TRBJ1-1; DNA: TGTGCCAGCAGTTACTCCCAACAGGGGTGGTACGTGGCGGTTCCTGAAGCTTTCTTT; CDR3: CASSYSQQGWYVAVPEAFF
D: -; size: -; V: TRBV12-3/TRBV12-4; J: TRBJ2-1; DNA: TGTGCCAGCACTCGAAAGGCGGATGAGCAGTTCTTC; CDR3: CASTRKADEQFF
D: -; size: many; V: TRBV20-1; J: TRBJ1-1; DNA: TGCAGTGCTAGTTACCCCCCGCGCCAGAACACTGAAGCTTTCTTT; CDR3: CSASYPPRQNTEAFF
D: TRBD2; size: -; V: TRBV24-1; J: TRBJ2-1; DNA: TGTGCCACCAGTGATCCCTCGGTCGTCACGGGGGGTTTCAATGAGCAGTTCTTC; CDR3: CATSDPSVVTGGFNEQFF
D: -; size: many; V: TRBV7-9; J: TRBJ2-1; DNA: TGTGCCAGCAGTTTTGGGGCGAGCTCCTACAATGAGCAGTTCTTC; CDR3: CASSFGASSYNEQFF
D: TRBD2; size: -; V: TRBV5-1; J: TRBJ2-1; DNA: TGCGCCAGCAGCCCTAGCGGGAGGGCCAGTGATGAGCAGTTCTTC; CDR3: CASSPSGRASDEQFF
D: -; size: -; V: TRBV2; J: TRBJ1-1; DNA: TGTGCCAGCGTAAATAGGAACACTGAAGCTTTCTTT; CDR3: CASVNRNTEAFF
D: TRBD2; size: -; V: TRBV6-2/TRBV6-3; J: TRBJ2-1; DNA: TGTGCCAACAGTTCCACCCCCGGGACTAGCGGGAACAATGAGCAGTTCTTC; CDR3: CANSSTPGTSGNNEQFF
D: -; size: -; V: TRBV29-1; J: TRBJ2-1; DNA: TGCAGCGCCGACCGGGGGAGAGGGACCTACAATGAGCAGTTCTTC; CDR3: CSADRGRGTYNEQFF
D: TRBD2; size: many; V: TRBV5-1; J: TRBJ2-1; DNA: TGCGCCAGCAACGTCAACTTAGTAGCGGGAGTGGGCTACAATGAGCAGTTCTTC; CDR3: CASNVNLVAGVGYNEQFF
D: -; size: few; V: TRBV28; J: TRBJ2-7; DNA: TGTGCCAGCACCCAGGGGGACTACTCGCGGGAGCAGTACTTC; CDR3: CASTQGDYSREQYF
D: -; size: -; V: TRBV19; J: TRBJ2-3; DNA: TGTGCCAGTACTCTTATAGCTGGGGATACGCAGTATTTT; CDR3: CASTLIAGDTQYF
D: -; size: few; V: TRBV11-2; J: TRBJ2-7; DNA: TGTGCCAGCAGCTCGACGGTAGGCTTAAGCTCCTACGAGCAGTACTTC; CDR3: CASSSTVGLSSYEQYF
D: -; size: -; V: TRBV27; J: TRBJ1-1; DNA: TGTGCCAGCAAACACGAGAACACTGAAGCTTTCTTT; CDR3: CASKHENTEAFF
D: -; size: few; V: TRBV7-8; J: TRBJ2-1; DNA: TGTGCCAGCAGCTTAGCTTGGGGGGTGGACAATGAGCAGTTCTTC; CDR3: CASSLAWGVDNEQFF
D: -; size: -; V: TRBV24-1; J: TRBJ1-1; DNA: TGTGCCACCAGTGGCGGGGGTGGCACTGAAGCTTTCTTT; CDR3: CATSGGGGTEAFF
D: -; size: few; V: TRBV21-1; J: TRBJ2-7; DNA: TGTGCCAGCAGCGGACAGCGCGAGGGGGCCTACGAGCAGTACTTC; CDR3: CASSGQREGAYEQYF
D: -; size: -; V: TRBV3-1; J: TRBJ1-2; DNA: TGTGCCAGCAGCCCTCTGGATTCTGGGGGCTACACCTTC; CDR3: CASSPLDSGGYTF
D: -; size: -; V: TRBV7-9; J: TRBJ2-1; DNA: TGTGCCAGCAACGACTACAATGAGCAGTTCTTC; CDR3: CASNDYNEQFF
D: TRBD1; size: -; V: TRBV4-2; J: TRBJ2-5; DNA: TGTGCCAGCAGACAATACGACAGGGGGCAAGAGACCCAGTACTTC; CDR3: CASRQYDRGQETQYF
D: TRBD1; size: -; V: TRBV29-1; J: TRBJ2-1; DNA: TGCAGCGTTCAGGACAGGGCGAACTACAATGAGCAGTTCTTC; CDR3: CSVQDRANYNEQFF
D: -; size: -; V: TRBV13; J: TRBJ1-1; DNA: TGTGCCAGCAGCCGGGTCGAGGGAAGCCGTGAAGCTTTCTTT; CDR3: CASSRVEGSREAFF
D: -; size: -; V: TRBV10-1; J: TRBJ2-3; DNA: TGCGCCAGCAGTGAGAGGCCGGGACCGAGCACAGATACGCAGTATTTT; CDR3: CASSERPGPSTDTQYF
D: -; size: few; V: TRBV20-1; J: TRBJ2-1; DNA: TGCAGTGCTAGAGAAGATGGTGAGCAGTTCTTC; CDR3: CSAREDGEQFF
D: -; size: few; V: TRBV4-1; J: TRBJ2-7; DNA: TGCGCCAGCAGCCAAGATCCGGGCGGAGCCTACGAGCAGTACTTC; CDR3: CASSQDPGGAYEQYF
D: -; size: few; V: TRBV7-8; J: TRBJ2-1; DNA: TGTGCCAGCAGCTTAAGAACATATACCTACAATGAGCAGTTCTTC; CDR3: CASSLRTYTYNEQFF
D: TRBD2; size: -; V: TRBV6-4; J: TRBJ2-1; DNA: TGTGCCAGCGATCGCACTAGCGGGAACAATGAGCAGTTCTTC; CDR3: CASDRTSGNNEQFF
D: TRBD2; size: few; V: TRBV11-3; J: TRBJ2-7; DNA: TGTGCCAGCAGCTCCAGACTGACGTGGGAGGGCCTGAGTGAGCAGTACTTC; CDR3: CASSSRLTWEGLSEQYF
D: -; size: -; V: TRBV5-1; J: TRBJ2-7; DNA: TGCGCCAGCAGCTTGGAGGTGACTCCGGCCGAGCAGTACTTC; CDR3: CASSLEVTPAEQYF
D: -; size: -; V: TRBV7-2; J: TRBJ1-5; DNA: TGTGCCAGCAGCTTACGGACAGGCAATCAGCCCCAGCATTTT; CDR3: CASSLRTGNQPQHF
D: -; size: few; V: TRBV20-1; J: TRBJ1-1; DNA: TGCAGTGCTAGAGATGGCGGGGTCACTGAAGCTTTCTTT; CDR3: CSARDGGVTEAFF
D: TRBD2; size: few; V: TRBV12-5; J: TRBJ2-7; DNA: TGTGCTAGTGGTTTGCCCCCGGGACTAGCGGGATTAGGCGAGCAGTACTTC; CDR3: CASGLPPGLAGLGEQYF
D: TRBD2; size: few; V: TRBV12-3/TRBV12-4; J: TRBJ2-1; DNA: TGTGCCAGCACCTCTTTTTCGGGGGGAATCTACAATGAGCAGTTCTTC; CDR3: CASTSFSGGIYNEQFF
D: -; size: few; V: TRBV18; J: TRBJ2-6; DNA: TGTGCCAGCTCACCACCGTGGGACGTCACAGGGCGAGGGGCCAACGTCCTGACTTTC; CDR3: CASSPPWDVTGRGANVLTF
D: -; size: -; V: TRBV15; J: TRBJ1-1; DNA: TGTGCCACCAGCAGAGGGACGAACACTGAAGCTTTCTTT; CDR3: CATSRGTNTEAFF